This T cell receptor (beta chain) was captured in a study of T cells in Graves' hyperthyroidism and ophthalmopathy. Study background: Once the initial diagnosis was made, peripheral blood was obtained before any treatment. The study's findings and limits: Blood also carried most thyroid clonotypes expanded above 0.001.

The authors took PBMCs from roughly 10 ml fresh peripheral blood. RNA transcripts provided the source from which TCR beta CDR3 regions were amplified. The HTBI set primed first-round TCR CDR3 RT-PCR. TCRdb re-analysed the multiplex PCR reads in MiXCR, keeping a single row per CDR3 protein. Of about 740,000 distinct CDR3 sequences in the sample, 13% to 15% were seen once. Comments on this clonotype: The antigen remains unidentified.

Germline lookup yields CDR1 SGDLS and CDR2 YYNGEE. The CDR3 runs to 20 residues. V was pared by 0 bases and J by 6 bases, with 17 bases of the junction left unmatched. This TCR was sampled from a woman between 18 and 29 years old with Graves' hyperthyroidism. The genes are TRBV9 and TRBJ2-1; 11 bases are a match to TRBD2. Sequencing input: blood. The CDR3: CASSVDGFAASGRPVNEQFF. The CDR3 nucleotides read TGTGCCAGCAGCGTAGATGGCTTCGCGGCTAGCGGGAGGCCAGTCAATGAGCAGTTCTTC.